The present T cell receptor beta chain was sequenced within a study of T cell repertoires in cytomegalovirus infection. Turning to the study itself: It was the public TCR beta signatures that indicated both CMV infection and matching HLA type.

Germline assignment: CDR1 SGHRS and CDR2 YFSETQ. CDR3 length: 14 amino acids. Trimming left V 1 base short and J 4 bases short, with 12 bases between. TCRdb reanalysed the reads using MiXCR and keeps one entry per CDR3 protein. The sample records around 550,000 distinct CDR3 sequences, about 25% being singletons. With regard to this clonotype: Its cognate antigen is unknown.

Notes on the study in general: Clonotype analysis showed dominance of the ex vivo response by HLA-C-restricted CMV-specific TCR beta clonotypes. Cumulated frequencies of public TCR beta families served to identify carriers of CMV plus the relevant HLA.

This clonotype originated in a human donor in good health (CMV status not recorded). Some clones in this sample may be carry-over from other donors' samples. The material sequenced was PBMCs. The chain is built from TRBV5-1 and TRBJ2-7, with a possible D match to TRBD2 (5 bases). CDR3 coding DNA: TGCGCCAGCAGCTTGTCCGGAGCGGATTACGAGCAGTACTTC. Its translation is CASSLSGADYEQYF.